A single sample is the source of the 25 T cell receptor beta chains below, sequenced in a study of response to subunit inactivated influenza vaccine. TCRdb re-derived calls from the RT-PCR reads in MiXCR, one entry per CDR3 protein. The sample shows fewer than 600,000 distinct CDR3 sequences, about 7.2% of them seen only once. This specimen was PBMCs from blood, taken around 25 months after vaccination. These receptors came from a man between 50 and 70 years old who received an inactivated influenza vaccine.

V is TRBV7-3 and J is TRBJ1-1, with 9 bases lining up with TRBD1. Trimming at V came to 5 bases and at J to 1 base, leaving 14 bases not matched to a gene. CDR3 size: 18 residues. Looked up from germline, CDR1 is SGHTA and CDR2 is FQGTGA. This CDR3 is CASSPGGGQGRRNTEAFF. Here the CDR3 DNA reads TGTGCCAGCAGCCCAGGAGGGGGACAGGGAAGGAGGAACACTGAAGCTTTCTTT.

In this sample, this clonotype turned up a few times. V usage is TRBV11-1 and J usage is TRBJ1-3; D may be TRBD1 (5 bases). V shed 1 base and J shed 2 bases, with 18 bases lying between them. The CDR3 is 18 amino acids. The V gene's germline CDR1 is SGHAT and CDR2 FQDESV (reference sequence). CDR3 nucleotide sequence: TGTGCCAGCAGCTTAGGTGGGGCAGCGTTGAGTCCTGGAAACACCATATATTTT. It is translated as CASSLGGAALSPGNTIYF.

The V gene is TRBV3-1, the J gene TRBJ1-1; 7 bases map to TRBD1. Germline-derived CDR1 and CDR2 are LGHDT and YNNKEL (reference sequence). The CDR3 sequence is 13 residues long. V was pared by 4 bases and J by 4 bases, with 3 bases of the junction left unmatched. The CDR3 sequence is CASSRNRGTEAFF. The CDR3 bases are TGTGCCAGCAGCCGCAACAGGGGCACTGAAGCTTTCTTT.

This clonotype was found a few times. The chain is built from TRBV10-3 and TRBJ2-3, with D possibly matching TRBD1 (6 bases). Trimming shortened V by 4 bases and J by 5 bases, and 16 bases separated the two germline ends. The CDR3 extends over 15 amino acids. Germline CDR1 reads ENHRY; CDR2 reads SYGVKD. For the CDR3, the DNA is TGTGCCATCAGTGTACAGGGACCGGCCGGAGATACGCAGTATTTT. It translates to CAISVQGPAGDTQYF.

The CDR3 DNA is TGTGCCAGCAACGTAAATCATCAGCCCCAGCATTTT. The encoded protein is CASNVNHQPQHF. The gene calls are TRBV2 and TRBJ1-5; unclear D gene. The V gene's germline CDR1 is SNHLY and CDR2 FYNNEI. V gave up 7 bases and J gave up 5 bases, with 9 bases separating them. This CDR3 is built from 12 residues.

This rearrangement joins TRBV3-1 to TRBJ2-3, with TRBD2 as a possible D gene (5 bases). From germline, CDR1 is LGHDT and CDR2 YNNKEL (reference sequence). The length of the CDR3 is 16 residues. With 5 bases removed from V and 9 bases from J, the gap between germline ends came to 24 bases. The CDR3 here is CASSASQDRGSETQYF. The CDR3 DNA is TGTGCCAGCAGCGCGTCCCAGGACCGGGGTTCGGAGACGCAGTATTTT.

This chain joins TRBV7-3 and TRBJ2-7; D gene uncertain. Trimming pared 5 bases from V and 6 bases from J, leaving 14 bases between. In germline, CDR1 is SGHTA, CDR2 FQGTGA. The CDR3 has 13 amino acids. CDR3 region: CASSGSASGEQYF. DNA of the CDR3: TGTGCCAGCAGCGGCTCGGCGTCCGGCGAGCAGTACTTC.

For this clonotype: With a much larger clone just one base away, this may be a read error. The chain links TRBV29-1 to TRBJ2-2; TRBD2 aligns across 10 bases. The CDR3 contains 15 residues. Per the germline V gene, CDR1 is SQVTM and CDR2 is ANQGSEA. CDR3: CSVGLADVNTRELFF. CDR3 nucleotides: TGCAGCGTAGGACTAGCGGATGTTAACACCCGGGAGCTGTTTTTT.

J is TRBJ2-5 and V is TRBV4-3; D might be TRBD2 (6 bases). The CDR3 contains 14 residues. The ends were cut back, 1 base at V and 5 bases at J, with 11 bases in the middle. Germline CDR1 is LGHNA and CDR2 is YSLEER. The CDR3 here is CASSQAHSGETQYF. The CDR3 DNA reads TGCGCCAGCAGCCAAGCGCACAGCGGGGAGACCCAGTACTTC.

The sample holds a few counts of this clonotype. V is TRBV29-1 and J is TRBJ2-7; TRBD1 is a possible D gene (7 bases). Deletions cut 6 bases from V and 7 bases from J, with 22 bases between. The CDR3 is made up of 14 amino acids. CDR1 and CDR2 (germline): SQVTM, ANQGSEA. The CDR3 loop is CSVSGGTALIEQYF. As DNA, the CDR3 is TGCAGCGTGTCGGGCGGGACAGCCCTTATTGAGCAGTACTTC.

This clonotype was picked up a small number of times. The CDR3 DNA reads as TGTGCCAGCAGCTTAGGTGGCGGTGCTGTTGGAAACACCATATATTTT. Its translation: CASSLGGGAVGNTIYF. The genes are TRBV7-2 and TRBJ1-3; no definite D call. Germline-derived CDR1 and CDR2 are SGHTA and FQGNSA. Trimming removed 1 base at V and 3 bases at J, with 13 bases between. This CDR3 region has 16 residues. Using reference TRBV7-2 and TRBJ1-3 for the parts outside the CDR3, the full variable domain is GAGVSQSPSNKVTEKGKDVELRCDPISGHTALYWYRQSLGQGLEFLIYFQGNSAPDKSGLPSDRFSAERTGGSVSTLTIQRTQQEDSAVYLCASSLGGGAVGNTIYFGEGSWLTVV.

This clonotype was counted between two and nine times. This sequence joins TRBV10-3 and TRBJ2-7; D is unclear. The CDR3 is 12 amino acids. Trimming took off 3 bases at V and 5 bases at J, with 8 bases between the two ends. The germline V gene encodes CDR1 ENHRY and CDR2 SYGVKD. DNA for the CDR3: TGTGCCATCAGTGACTTGGTGGACGAGCAGTACTTC. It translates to CAISDLVDEQYF.

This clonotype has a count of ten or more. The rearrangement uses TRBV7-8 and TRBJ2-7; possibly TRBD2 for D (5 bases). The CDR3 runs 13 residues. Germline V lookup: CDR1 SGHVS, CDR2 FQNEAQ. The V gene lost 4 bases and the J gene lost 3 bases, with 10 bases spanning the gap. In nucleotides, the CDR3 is TGTGCCAGCAGCTCTGGACTCTTCTACGAGCAGTACTTC. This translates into CASSSGLFYEQYF.

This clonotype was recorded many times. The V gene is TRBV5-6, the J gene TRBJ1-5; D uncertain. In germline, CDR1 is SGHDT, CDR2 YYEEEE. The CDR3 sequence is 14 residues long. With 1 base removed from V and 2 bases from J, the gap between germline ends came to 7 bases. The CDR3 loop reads CASSLKGGNQPQHF. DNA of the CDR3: TGTGCCAGCAGCTTGAAGGGAGGCAATCAGCCCCAGCATTTT.

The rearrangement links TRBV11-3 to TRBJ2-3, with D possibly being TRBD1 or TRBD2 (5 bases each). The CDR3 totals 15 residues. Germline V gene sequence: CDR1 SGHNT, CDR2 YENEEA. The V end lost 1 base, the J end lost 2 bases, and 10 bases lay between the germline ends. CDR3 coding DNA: TGTGCCAGCAGCTTAGTGGCAGGGACCACAGATACGCAGTATTTT. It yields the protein CASSLVAGTTDTQYF.

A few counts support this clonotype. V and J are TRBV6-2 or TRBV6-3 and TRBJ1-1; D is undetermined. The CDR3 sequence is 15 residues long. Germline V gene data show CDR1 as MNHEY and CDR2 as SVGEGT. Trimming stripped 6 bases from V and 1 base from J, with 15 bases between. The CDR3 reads CASRPTVFRNTEAFF. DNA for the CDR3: TGTGCCAGCAGACCAACAGTATTCAGGAACACTGAAGCTTTCTTT.

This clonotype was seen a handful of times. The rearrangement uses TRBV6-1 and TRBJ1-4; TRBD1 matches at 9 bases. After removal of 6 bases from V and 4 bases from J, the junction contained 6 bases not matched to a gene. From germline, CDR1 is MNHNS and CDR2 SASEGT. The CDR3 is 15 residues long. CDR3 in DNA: TGTGCCAGCAGAAAACAGGGGGCTCTTAATGAAAAACTGTTTTTT. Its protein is CASRKQGALNEKLFF.

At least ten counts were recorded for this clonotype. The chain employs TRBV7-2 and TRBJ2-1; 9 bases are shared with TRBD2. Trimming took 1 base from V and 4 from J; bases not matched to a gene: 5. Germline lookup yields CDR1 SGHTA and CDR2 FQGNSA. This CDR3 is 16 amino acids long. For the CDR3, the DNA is TGTGCCAGCAGCTTAGAGACTAGCGGTAAATACAATGAGCAGTTCTTC. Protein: CASSLETSGKYNEQFF. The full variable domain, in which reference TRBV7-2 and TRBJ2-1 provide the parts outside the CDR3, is GAGVSQSPSNKVTEKGKDVELRCDPISGHTALYWYRQSLGQGLEFLIYFQGNSAPDKSGLPSDRFSAERTGGSVSTLTIQRTQQEDSAVYLCASSLETSGKYNEQFFGPGTRLTVL.

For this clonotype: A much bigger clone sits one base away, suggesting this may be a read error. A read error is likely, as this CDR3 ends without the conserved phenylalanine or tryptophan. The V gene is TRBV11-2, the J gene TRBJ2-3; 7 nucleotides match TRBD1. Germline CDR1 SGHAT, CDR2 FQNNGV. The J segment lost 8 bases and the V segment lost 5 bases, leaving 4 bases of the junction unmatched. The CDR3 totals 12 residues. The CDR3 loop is CASSPDRVTQYI. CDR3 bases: TGTGCCAGCAGCCCTGACAGGGTTACGCAGTATATT.

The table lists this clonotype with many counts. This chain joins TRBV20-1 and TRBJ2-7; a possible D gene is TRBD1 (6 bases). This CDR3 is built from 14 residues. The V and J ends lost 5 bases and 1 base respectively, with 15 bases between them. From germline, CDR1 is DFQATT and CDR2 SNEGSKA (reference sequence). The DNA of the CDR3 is TGCAGTGCTTCAGACAGGCGCTATTCCTACGAGCAGTACTTC. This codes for CSASDRRYSYEQYF.

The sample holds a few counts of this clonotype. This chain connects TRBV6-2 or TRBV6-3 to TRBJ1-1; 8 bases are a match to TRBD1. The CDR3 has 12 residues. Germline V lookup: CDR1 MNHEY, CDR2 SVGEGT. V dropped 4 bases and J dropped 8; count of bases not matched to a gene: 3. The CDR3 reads CASSSGTGEAFF. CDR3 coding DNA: TGTGCCAGCAGTTCCGGGACAGGCGAAGCTTTCTTT.

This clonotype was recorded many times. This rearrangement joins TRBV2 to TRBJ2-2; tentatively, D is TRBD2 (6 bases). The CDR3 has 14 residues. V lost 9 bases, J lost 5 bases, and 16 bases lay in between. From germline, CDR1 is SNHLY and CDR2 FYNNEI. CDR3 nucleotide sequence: TGTGCCAGTTCCGGCGGAGGGAGGACCGGGGAGCTGTTTTTT. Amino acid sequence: CASSGGGRTGELFF.

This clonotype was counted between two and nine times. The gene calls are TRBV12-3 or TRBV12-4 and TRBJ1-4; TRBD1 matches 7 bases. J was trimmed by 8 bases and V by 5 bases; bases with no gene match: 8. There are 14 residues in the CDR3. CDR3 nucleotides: TGTGCCAGCAGTATGACACCCAGGGGGGAAAAACTGTTTTTT. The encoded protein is CASSMTPRGEKLFF.

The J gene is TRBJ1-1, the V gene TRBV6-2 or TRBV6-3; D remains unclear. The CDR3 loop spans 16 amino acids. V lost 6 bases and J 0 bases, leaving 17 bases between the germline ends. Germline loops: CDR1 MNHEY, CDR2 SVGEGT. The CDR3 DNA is TGTGCCAGCAGAACATTCGGAAGGGCCCTGAACACTGAAGCTTTCTTT. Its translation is CASRTFGRALNTEAFF.

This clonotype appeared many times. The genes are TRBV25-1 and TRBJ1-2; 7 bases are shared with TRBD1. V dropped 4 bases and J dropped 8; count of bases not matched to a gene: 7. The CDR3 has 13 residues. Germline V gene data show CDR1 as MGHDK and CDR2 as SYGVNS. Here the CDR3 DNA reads TGTGCCAGCAGTGTGGGACAGAGGCTCGGCTACACCTTC. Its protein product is CASSVGQRLGYTF.